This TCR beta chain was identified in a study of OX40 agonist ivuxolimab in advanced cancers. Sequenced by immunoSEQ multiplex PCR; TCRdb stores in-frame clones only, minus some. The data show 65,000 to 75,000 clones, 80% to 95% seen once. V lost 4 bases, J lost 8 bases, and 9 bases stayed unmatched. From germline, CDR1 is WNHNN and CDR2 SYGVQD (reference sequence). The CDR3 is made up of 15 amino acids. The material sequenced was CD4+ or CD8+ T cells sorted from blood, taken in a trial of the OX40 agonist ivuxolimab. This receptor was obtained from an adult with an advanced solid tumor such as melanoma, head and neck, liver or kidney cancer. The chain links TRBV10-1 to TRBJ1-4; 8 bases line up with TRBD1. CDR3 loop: CASSAPTGEREKLFF. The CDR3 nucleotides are TGCGCCAGCAGTGCGCCGACAGGGGAAAGAGAAAAACTGTTTTTT.